Shown below are 9 T cell receptor beta chains from a single sample sequenced in a study of blood T cell repertoires in COVID-19. Using immunoSEQ multiplex PCR, the repertoire was profiled, and TCRdb retains in-frame clones only, with some absent. This sample has around 20,000 clones, with around 83% found just once. The sequenced sample was peripheral blood. Receptors were obtained from a human donor in a cohort sampled during active COVID-19.

J is TRBJ1-2 and V is TRBV9; TRBD1 matches 7 bases. CDR1 SGDLS and CDR2 YYNGEE come from the germline V gene. The CDR3 spans 14 residues. V lost 0 bases to trimming and J lost 7 bases; unmatched junction nucleotides: 6. The CDR3 nucleotides are TGTGCCAGCAGCGTAGTTGCAGGGGGAAGTGGCTACACCTTC. Its translation: CASSVVAGGSGYTF.

The chain couples TRBV14 to TRBJ2-3, with D uncertain. The CDR3 runs 14 residues. The V gene's germline CDR1 is SGHDN and CDR2 FVKESK. Between the trimmed V and J ends, which lost 0 bases and 2 bases, there was a span of 6 bases. The CDR3 reads CASSQDRITDTQYF. The CDR3 DNA is TGTGCCAGCAGCCAAGACAGGATCACAGATACGCAGTATTTT.

The chain carries TRBV19 and TRBJ2-3; tentative D call: TRBD2 (6 bases). Deletions cut 4 bases from V and 4 bases from J, with 6 bases between. The CDR3 is made up of 12 amino acids. Looked up from germline, CDR1 is LNHDA and CDR2 is SQIVND (reference sequence). The DNA for the CDR3 is TGTGCCAGTAGTAGGGGGGCAGATACGCAGTATTTT. It yields the protein CASSRGADTQYF.

The rearrangement uses TRBV3-1 (or the pseudogene TRBV3-2) and TRBJ2-7; D not certain. This CDR3 is 12 amino acids long. The germline V gene has CDR1 LGHDT and CDR2 YNNKEL (reference sequence). Trimming pared 4 bases from V and 3 bases from J, leaving 7 bases between. The CDR3 DNA follows: TGTGCCAGCAGCCTCTCTAACTACGAGCAGTACTTC. Its protein product is CASSLSNYEQYF.

The gene calls are TRBV28 and TRBJ2-2; 7 bases fit TRBD1. The trim removed 6 bases at V and 2 bases at J, leaving 21 bases unmatched. The germline V gene has CDR1 MDHEN and CDR2 SYDVKM. The CDR3 covers 20 residues. The CDR3 is CASSLLRGQLRPSNTGELFF. The CDR3 DNA follows: TGTGCCAGCAGCCTATTAAGGGGGCAGCTCAGACCCTCTAACACCGGGGAGCTGTTTTTT.

The rearrangement joins TRBV9 to TRBJ2-3; D is unresolved. Germline lookup yields CDR1 SGDLS and CDR2 YYNGEE. V was pared by 0 bases and J by 4 bases, with 9 bases between. The CDR3 spans 14 residues. The CDR3 reads CASSVAPQADTQYF. The CDR3, as DNA: TGTGCCAGCAGCGTAGCCCCCCAGGCAGATACGCAGTATTTT.

This chain's CDR3 is CASSPRRWDQPQHF. The CDR3 nucleotides are TGTGCCAGCAGCCCTCGCAGGTGGGATCAGCCCCAGCATTTT. The gene calls are TRBV3-1 (or the pseudogene TRBV3-2) and TRBJ1-5; D is unclear. Germline-derived CDR1 and CDR2 are LGHDT and YNNKEL (reference sequence). This CDR3 is built from 14 residues. Trimming took off 4 bases at V and 5 bases at J, with 12 bases between the two ends.

This clone was seen a single time. The chain has TRBV25-1 and TRBJ1-2; unclear D gene. Germline V gene sequence: CDR1 MGHDK, CDR2 SYGVNS. V was shortened by 0 bases and J by 8 bases, with 4 bases between the two germline ends. The CDR3 runs 11 residues. The DNA for the CDR3 is TGTGCCAGCAGTGAATACGGGGGCTACACCTTC. Protein sequence: CASSEYGGYTF.

V is TRBV29-1 and J is TRBJ2-2, with D perhaps TRBD1 (6 bases). The CDR3 spans 14 residues. The V end was cut by 5 bases, the J end by 1 base, with 11 bases between. Germline loops: CDR1 SQVTM, CDR2 ANQGSEA. CDR3 protein: CSVRQVVNTGELFF. The CDR3 bases are TGCAGCGTTCGACAGGTGGTGAACACCGGGGAGCTGTTTTTT.